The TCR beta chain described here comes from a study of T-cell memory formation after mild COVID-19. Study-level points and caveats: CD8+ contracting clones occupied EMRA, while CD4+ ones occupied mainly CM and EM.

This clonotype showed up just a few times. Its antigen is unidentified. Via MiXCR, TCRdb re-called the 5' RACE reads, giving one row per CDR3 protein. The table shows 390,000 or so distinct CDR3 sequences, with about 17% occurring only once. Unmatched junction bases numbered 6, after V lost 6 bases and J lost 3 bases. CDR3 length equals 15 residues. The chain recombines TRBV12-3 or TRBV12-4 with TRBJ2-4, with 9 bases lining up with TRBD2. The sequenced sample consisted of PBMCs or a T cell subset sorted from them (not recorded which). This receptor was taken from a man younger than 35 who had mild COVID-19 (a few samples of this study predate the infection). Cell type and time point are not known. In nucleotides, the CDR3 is TGTGCCAGCAGCATAGCGGGGGCCCACAAAAACATTCAGTACTTC. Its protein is CASSIAGAHKNIQYF.